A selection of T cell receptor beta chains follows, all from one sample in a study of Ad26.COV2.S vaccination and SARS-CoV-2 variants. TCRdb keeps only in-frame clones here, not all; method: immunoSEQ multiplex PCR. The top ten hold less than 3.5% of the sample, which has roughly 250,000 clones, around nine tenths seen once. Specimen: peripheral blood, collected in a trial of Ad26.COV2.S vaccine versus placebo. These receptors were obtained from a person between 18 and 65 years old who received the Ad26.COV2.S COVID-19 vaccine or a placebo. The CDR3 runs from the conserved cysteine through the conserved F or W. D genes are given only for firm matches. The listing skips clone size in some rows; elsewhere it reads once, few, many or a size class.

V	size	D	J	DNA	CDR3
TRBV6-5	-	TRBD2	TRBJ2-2	TGTGCCAGCAGTTACGGGGGAGGGGTGAACACCGGGGAGCTGTTTTTT	CASSYGGGVNTGELFF
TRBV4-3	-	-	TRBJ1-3	TGCGCCAGCAGCCAAGAGTACAGGTCCTCTGGAAACACCATATATTTT	CASSQEYRSSGNTIYF
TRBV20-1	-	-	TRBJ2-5	TGCAGTGCTAGTCGCGGGCGGGAGACCCAGTACTTC	CSASRGRETQYF
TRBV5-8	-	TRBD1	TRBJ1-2	TGTGCCAGCAGCTCTGGGACAGGGTACAATGGCTACACCTTC	CASSSGTGYNGYTF
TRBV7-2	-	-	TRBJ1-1	TGTGCCAGCAGCTTAGCCTCAACCCCGGGGGCAAAAGCTTTCTTT	CASSLASTPGAKAFF
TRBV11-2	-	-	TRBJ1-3	TGTGCCAGCGAAGGAAACACCATATATTTT	CASEGNTIYF
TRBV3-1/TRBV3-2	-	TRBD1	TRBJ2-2	TGTGCCAGCAGGGGACAGGCCGCGAACACCGGGGAGCTGTTTTTT	CASRGQAANTGELFF
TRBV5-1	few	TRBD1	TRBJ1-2	TGCGCCAGCAGCTTCGGACAGGGCGCGGACTATGGCTACACCTTC	CASSFGQGADYGYTF
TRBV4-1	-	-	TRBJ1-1	TGCGCCAGCAGCCAGGCGGGCCTCGGGGGGGGAGAGACTGAAGCTTTCTTT	CASSQAGLGGGETEAFF
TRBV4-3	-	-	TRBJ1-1	TGCGCCAGCAGCCTAAGTAGGGCGGGGAGGACTGAAGCTTTCTTT	CASSLSRAGRTEAFF
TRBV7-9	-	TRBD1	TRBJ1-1	TGTGCCAGCAGCTCAGGACAGGGACTGAACACTGAAGCTTTCTTT	CASSSGQGLNTEAFF
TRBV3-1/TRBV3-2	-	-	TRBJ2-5	TGTGCCAGCAGCCGACACGGGGAGACCCAGTACTTC	CASSRHGETQYF
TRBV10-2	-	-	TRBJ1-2	TGCGCCACCGCAGGGGATTCTTATGGCTACACCTTC	CATAGDSYGYTF